This T cell receptor (beta chain) was observed in a study of shared clonotypes between healthy human individuals. Produced via immunoSEQ multiplex PCR; TCRdb's table is partial and in-frame only. This table has about 690,000 clones, roughly 91% appearing once. The study drew its donors from healthy HIV-negative adults without recent acute infections or vaccinations. Nashville, Tennessee was home to all donors, each a Caucasian adult. This CDR3 region has 18 residues. This sequence originates from a man between 18 and 35 years old in good health. Some clones in this sample may be carry-over from other donors' samples. The chain has TRBV12-1 and TRBJ2-7; the D call of TRBD2 is as the table states it, not checked on the DNA. TRBV12-1 is a listed pseudogene. Sequenced material: memory CD8+ T cells from PBMCs. Described subset: CD45RO+ cells pooled with CCR7-negative TemRA cells. The CDR3 coding sequence is TGTGCCAGCAGCGCCACCGGGACTAGCGGGAGTAGCGCCTACGAGCAGTACTTC. It is translated as CASSATGTSGSSAYEQYF.